These 14 T cell receptor beta chains share one sample of origin, sequenced in a study of T cell changes during pregnancy in multiple sclerosis. The protocol was immunoSEQ multiplex PCR, while the TCRdb copy is restricted to in-frame clones and leaves out a portion. This table has about 42,000 clones, nearly 90% appearing once. Sequenced material: CD4+ T cells from peripheral blood mononuclear cells, taken after pregnancy. The source is a female donor with multiple sclerosis, enrolled in a pregnancy study.

This clone was observed once. The chain has TRBV12-2 and TRBJ2-7; TRBD2, the table's D call, lacks a check against the DNA. TRBV12-2 is a pseudogene segment. The CDR3 extends over 19 amino acids. The CDR3 DNA reads as TGTGCAAGACTAGCTAAGGCCCTGCGCTTCATACGGGGGACCTACGAGCAGTACTTC. Protein sequence: CARLAKALRFIRGTYEQYF.

The CDR3 reads CASSPTGGRSPLHF. The CDR3, as DNA: TGTGCCAGCAGTCCTACAGGGGGCCGTTCACCCCTCCACTTT. The chain carries TRBV25-1 and TRBJ1-6; the match to TRBD1 covers 9 bases. The trim removed 5 bases at V and 9 bases at J, leaving 5 bases unmatched. CDR1 is MGHDK, CDR2 SYGVNS, per germline. The CDR3 extends over 14 amino acids. Using reference TRBV25-1 and TRBJ1-6 for the parts outside the CDR3, the full variable domain is EADIYQTPRYLVIGTGKKITLECSQTMGHDKMYWYQQDPGMELHLIHYSYGVNSTEKGDLSSESTVSRIRTEHFPLTLESARPSHTSQYLCASSPTGGRSPLHFGNGTRLTVT.

This chain joins TRBV2 and TRBJ1-2; 10 bases agree with TRBD1. Germline CDR1 is SNHLY and CDR2 is FYNNEI. This CDR3 region has 15 residues. Trimming cost V 7 bases and J 6 bases; bases outside gene matches: 11. CDR3 in amino acids: CASTLGQGGSDGYTF. The CDR3 DNA sequence: TGTGCCAGCACCTTAGGACAGGGGGGTTCTGATGGCTACACCTTC.

This chain connects TRBV4-1 to TRBJ2-1, with TRBD2 matching over 7 bases. The CDR3 loop spans 15 amino acids. Germline values: CDR1 MGHRA, CDR2 YSYEKL. With V trimmed by 0 bases and J by 2 bases, 1 base remained unmatched. This chain's CDR3 is CASSQELATYNEQFF. The CDR3 nucleotides read TGCGCCAGCAGCCAAGAACTAGCGACCTACAATGAGCAGTTCTTC.

This clone was counted a single time. V usage is TRBV28 and J usage is TRBJ1-4; D possibly corresponds to TRBD1 (6 bases). Trimming took 4 bases from V and 3 from J, leaving 12 bases between them. There are 15 residues in the CDR3. Germline CDR1 reads MDHEN; CDR2 reads SYDVKM. The CDR3 is CASSSATGSNEKLFF. The CDR3 coding sequence is TGTGCCAGCAGTTCTGCGACAGGATCTAATGAAAAACTGTTTTTT.

The chain has TRBV5-1 and TRBJ2-1, with 7 positions matching TRBD2. V gave up 4 bases and J gave up 6 bases; unmatched junction bases: 10. The CDR3 has 15 amino acids. Germline lookup yields CDR1 SGHRS and CDR2 YFSETQ. CDR3 in amino acids: CASSPLAGQSNEQFF. The DNA for the CDR3 is TGCGCCAGCAGCCCCTTAGCGGGTCAGAGCAATGAGCAGTTCTTC.

V is TRBV4-2 and J is TRBJ2-3; 12 nucleotides match TRBD2. The CDR3 extends over 16 amino acids. The germline V gene encodes CDR1 LGHNA and CDR2 YNFKEQ. The V and J ends lost 1 base and 4 bases, in that order; junction bases with no gene match: 3. CDR3: CASSQALAGGPDTQYF. CDR3 coding DNA: TGTGCCAGCAGCCAAGCGCTAGCGGGGGGGCCAGATACGCAGTATTTT.

This sequence joins TRBV18 and TRBJ2-5; TRBD1 matches 9 bases. Germline V gene lookup returns CDR1 KGHSH and CDR2 LQKENI. With 3 bases clipped from V and 0 bases from J, the junction kept 8 bases outside the gene matches. The length of the CDR3 is 17 residues. The CDR3 DNA reads as TGTGCCAGCTCACCCCGTCCGGACAGGGGTTACCAAGAGACCCAGTACTTC. Amino acids: CASSPRPDRGYQETQYF. The full variable domain, with the rest looked up from reference TRBV18 and TRBJ2-5, is NAGVMQNPRHLVRRRGQEARLRCSPMKGHSHVYWYRQLPEEGLKFMVYLQKENIIDESGMPKERFSAEFPKEGPSILRIQQVVRGDSAAYFCASSPRPDRGYQETQYFGPGTRLLVL.

The J gene is TRBJ2-3, the V gene TRBV19; 9 bases align to TRBD2. V lost 2 bases, J lost 5 bases, and 14 bases stayed unmatched. The CDR3 sequence is 18 residues long. Germline V gives CDR1 LNHDA, CDR2 SQIVND (reference sequence). This chain's CDR3 is CASSIRVMAGGHLDTQYF. The CDR3 bases are TGTGCCAGTAGTATACGCGTCATGGCGGGGGGGCATTTAGATACGCAGTATTTT.

The CDR3 spells CASSQDRTTYEQYF. The DNA for the CDR3 is TGTGCCAGCAGCCAGGACAGGACGACCTACGAGCAGTACTTC. The genes are TRBV5-4 and TRBJ2-7, with 7 bases fitting TRBD1. The J segment lost 2 bases and the V segment lost 4 bases, leaving 6 bases of the junction unmatched. The CDR3 has 14 amino acids. CDR1 SGHNT and CDR2 YYREEE come from the germline V gene (reference sequence).

The chain uses TRBV7-2 and TRBJ2-3; TRBD1 matches at 7 bases. Germline V gives CDR1 SGHTA, CDR2 FQGNSA. This CDR3 contains 15 residues. V shed 5 bases and J 6 bases; nucleotides not matched to a gene: 11. CDR3 coding DNA: TGTGCCAGCAGCCCAGGGGGTAGTTCGGGTGATACGCAGTATTTT. Translation: CASSPGGSSGDTQYF.

The chain is built from TRBV4-3 and TRBJ1-6; D unclear. Germline loops: CDR1 LGHNA, CDR2 YSLEER. V lost 0 bases, J lost 8 bases, and 8 bases lay in between. The CDR3 runs 14 residues. The CDR3 nucleotides are TGCGCCAGCAGCCAAGATTTAACAGATTCACCCCTCCACTTT. Amino acids: CASSQDLTDSPLHF.

The chain joins TRBV9 to TRBJ2-1, with D unclear. V lost 4 bases to trimming and J lost 8 bases, with 19 bases between them. This CDR3 region has 15 residues. Germline lookup yields CDR1 SGDLS and CDR2 YYNGEE. The CDR3 DNA sequence: TGTGCCAGCAGCCGAGACTCGACCACCTATGATGAGCAGTTCTTC. Residues: CASSRDSTTYDEQFF.

The rearrangement joins TRBV11-2 to TRBJ2-2, with D possibly matching TRBD1 (5 bases). Germline V gene sequence: CDR1 SGHAT, CDR2 FQNNGV. With 7 bases removed from V and 2 bases from J, the gap between germline ends came to 17 bases. CDR3 length: 16 amino acids. CDR3 amino acids: CASTQVWGGNTGELFF. As DNA, the CDR3 is TGTGCCAGCACCCAGGTATGGGGCGGAAACACCGGGGAGCTGTTTTTT.